The 10 T cell receptor beta chains below were found in one sample sequenced in a study of blood T cell repertoires in COVID-19. The data were produced by immunoSEQ multiplex PCR, yet TCRdb's version contains in-frame clones alone and is incomplete. Among around 150,000 clones listed, around 77% were seen once. Sequenced input: peripheral blood. These TCRs come from a man between 45 and 60 years old with active or convalescent COVID-19.

The rearrangement uses TRBV7-2 and TRBJ2-5; 10 bases map to TRBD2. Germline V gene data show CDR1 as SGHTA and CDR2 as FQGNSA. Unmatched junction bases numbered 13, after V lost 5 bases and J lost 4 bases. The CDR3 length is 17 residues. The CDR3 loop is CASSLRNGLAVPETQYF. The CDR3 DNA is TGTGCCAGCAGCCTGCGGAACGGACTAGCGGTTCCAGAGACCCAGTACTTC.

J is TRBJ1-2 and V is TRBV27; possibly TRBD1 for D (5 bases). V was cut by 0 bases and J by 7 bases, with 21 bases left in between. The CDR3 loop spans 17 amino acids. Germline loops: CDR1 MNHEY, CDR2 SMNVEV (reference sequence). As DNA, the CDR3 is TGTGCCAGCAGTTTATCGGGCTGGAGCGGGACCTCAGGTGGCTACACCTTC. This codes for CASSLSGWSGTSGGYTF.

The CDR3 protein is CSAAGTSGRAETQYF. The CDR3 DNA reads TGCAGCGCCGCCGGGACTAGCGGGAGGGCCGAGACCCAGTACTTC. V is TRBV29-1 and J is TRBJ2-5, with 16 bases that match TRBD2. Germline CDR1 is SQVTM and CDR2 is ANQGSEA. Trimming cost V 7 bases and J 5 bases; bases outside gene matches: 7. This CDR3 is 15 amino acids long.

The chain carries TRBV7-2 and TRBJ2-1, with 10 bases matching TRBD1. V lost 4 bases to trimming and J lost 6 bases; unmatched junction nucleotides: 0. The CDR3 is 13 amino acids. The germline CDR1 and CDR2 sequences are SGHTA and FQGNSA. DNA for the CDR3: TGTGCCAGCAGCTGGACAGGGGGCAATGAGCAGTTCTTC. Protein: CASSWTGGNEQFF.

This clone was detected a few times. The chain has TRBV2 and TRBJ1-5; TRBD1 is a possible D gene (5 bases). CDR1 and CDR2 from the germline V gene are SNHLY and FYNNEI. The CDR3 totals 17 residues. The ends were cut back, 2 bases at V and 7 bases at J, with 21 bases in the middle. CDR3 protein: CASSENRRPGFGQPQHF. Here the CDR3 DNA reads TGTGCCAGCAGTGAAAATAGGCGACCAGGGTTCGGACAGCCCCAGCATTTT.

The chain joins TRBV2 to TRBJ1-5; 8 bases line up with TRBD1. CDR1 is SNHLY and CDR2 is FYNNEI in the germline V gene. The CDR3 totals 14 residues. The V gene end was trimmed by 6 bases and the J gene end by 6 bases; junction bases not matched to a gene: 7. CDR3 amino acids: CASSTGQGGQPQHF. The CDR3 DNA reads as TGTGCCAGCAGCACCGGACAGGGCGGTCAGCCCCAGCATTTT.

This clone was seen a single time. This sequence joins TRBV5-1 and TRBJ1-6; 7 bases line up with TRBD1. Trimming at V came to 2 bases and at J to 6 bases, leaving 8 bases not matched to a gene. The length of the CDR3 is 16 residues. The germline CDR1 and CDR2 sequences are SGHRS and YFSETQ. Here the CDR3 reads CASSLQGQGPNSPLHF. The CDR3 DNA is TGCGCCAGCAGCTTACAGGGGCAAGGGCCTAATTCACCCCTCCACTTT.

The gene calls are TRBV30 and TRBJ1-2, with D maybe TRBD1 (6 bases). This CDR3 spans 13 amino acids. Germline V CDR1 and CDR2: GTSNPN, SVGIG (reference sequence). V dropped 2 bases and J dropped 6 bases, with 13 bases sitting between them. CDR3 nucleotide sequence: TGTGCCTGGAGTAAAGGGGGGGCGCATGGCTACACCTTC. It specifies CAWSKGGAHGYTF.

The V gene is TRBV9, the J gene TRBJ2-5; maybe TRBD2 (6 bases). Trimming cost V 3 bases and J 2 bases, with 8 bases left between them. In germline, CDR1 is SGDLS, CDR2 YYNGEE. The CDR3 runs to 13 residues. CDR3 in amino acids: CASSGGLQETQYF. Here the CDR3 DNA reads TGTGCCAGCAGCGGGGGACTTCAAGAGACCCAGTACTTC.

This clone was counted between two and nine times. This rearrangement joins TRBV3-1 (or the pseudogene TRBV3-2) to TRBJ1-1, with D possibly being TRBD1 (5 bases). Germline loops: CDR1 LGHDT, CDR2 YNNKEL (reference sequence). Deletions cut 3 bases from V and 5 bases from J, with 13 bases between. CDR3 length equals 14 residues. In nucleotides, the CDR3 is TGTGCCAGCAGCCAGGAAGGGGTAAGGACTGAAGCTTTCTTT. Amino acids: CASSQEGVRTEAFF.